This T cell receptor beta chain comes out of a study of shared clonotypes between healthy human individuals. All donors were Caucasian adults living in Nashville, Tennessee. About this clone: Its antigen remains unknown.

Assay: immunoSEQ multiplex PCR; the TCRdb copy retains only in-frame clones and omits some. The sample has 2,500,000 or so clones, 80% to 95% seen once; the top ten hold around 0.37%. This CDR3 has 15 amino acids. V trimming: 5 bases; J trimming: 7 bases; junction bases outside the gene matches: 7. CDR1 is MNHEY and CDR2 is SMNVEV in the germline V gene (reference sequence). Overall study findings and caveats: Between a handful of donors, naive CD4 clonotypes were shared at a level of about 5%.

The chain combines TRBV27 with TRBJ2-1; 11 bases align to TRBD2. The receptor was isolated from a man aged 18 to 35 in good health. Some clones in this sample may be carry-over from other donors' samples. The specimen was naive CD4+ T cells from PBMCs. Subset indicated: CD45RA+ positively selected. CDR3 sequence: CASSITSGSFNEQFF. CDR3 sequence (DNA): TGTGCCAGCAGTATAACTAGCGGGAGTTTTAATGAGCAGTTCTTC.